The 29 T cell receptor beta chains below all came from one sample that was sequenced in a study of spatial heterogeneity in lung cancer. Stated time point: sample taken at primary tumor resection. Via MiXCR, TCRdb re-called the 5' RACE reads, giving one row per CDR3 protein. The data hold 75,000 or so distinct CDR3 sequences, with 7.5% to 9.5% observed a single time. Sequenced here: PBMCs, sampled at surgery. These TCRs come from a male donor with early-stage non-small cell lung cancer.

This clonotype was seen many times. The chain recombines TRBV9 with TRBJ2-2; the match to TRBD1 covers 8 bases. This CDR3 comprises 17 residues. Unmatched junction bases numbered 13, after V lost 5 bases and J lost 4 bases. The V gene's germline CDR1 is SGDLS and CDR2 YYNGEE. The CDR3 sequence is CASSDTGGSTVTGELFF. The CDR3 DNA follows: TGTGCCAGCAGTGACACAGGGGGGTCCACGGTCACCGGGGAGCTGTTTTTT.

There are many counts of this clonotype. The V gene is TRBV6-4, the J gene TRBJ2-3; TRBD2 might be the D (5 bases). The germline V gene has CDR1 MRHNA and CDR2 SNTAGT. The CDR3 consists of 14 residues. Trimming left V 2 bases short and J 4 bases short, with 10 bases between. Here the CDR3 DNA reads TGTGCCAGCAGTGACGGGATTAGCGCAGATACGCAGTATTTT. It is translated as CASSDGISADTQYF.

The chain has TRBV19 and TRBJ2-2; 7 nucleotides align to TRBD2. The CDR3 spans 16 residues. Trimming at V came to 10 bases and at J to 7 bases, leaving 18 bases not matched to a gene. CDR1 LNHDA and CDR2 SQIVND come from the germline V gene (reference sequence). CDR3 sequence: CATEKTGTTVNGELFF. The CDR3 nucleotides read TGTGCCACCGAGAAAACCGGGACTACCGTAAACGGGGAGCTGTTTTTT. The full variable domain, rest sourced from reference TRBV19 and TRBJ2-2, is DGGITQSPKYLFRKEGQNVTLSCEQNLNHDAMYWYRQDPGQGLRLIYYSQIVNDFQKGDIAEGYSVSREKKESFPLTVTSAQKNPTAFYLCATEKTGTTVNGELFFGEGSRLTVL.

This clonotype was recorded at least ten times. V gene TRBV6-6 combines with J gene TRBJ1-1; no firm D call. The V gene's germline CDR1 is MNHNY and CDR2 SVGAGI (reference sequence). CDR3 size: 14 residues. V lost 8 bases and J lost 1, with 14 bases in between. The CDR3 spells CASRGIARNTEAFF. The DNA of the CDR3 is TGTGCCAGCCGGGGAATCGCCAGGAACACTGAAGCTTTCTTT.

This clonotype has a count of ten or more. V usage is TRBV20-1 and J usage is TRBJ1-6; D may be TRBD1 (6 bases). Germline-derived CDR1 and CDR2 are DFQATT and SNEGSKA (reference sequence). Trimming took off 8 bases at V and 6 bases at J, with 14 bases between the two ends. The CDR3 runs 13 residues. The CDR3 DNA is TGCAGTAGATTTTCAGGGGTTAATTCACCCCTCCACTTT. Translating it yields CSRFSGVNSPLHF.

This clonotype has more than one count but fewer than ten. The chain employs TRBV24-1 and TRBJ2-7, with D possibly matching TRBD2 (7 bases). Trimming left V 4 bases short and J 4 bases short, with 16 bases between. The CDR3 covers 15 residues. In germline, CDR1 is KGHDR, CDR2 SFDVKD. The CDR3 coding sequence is TGTGCCACCAGTGAAGAAAGGGGGGGCAGATACGAGCAGTACTTC. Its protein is CATSEERGGRYEQYF.

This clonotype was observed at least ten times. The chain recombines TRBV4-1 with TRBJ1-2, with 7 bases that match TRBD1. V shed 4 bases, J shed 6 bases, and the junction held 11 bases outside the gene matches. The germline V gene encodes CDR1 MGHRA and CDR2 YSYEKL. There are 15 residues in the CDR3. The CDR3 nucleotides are TGCGCCAGCAGCCTCGGAATTGGGACAGCGGATGGCTACACCTTC. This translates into CASSLGIGTADGYTF.

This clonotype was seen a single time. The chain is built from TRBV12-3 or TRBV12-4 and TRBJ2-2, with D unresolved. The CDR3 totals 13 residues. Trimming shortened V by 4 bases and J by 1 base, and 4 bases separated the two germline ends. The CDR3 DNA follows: TGTGCCAGCAGTTGGCGGAACACCGGGGAGCTGTTTTTT. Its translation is CASSWRNTGELFF.

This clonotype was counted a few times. Here the CDR3 DNA reads TGCGCCAGCAGCCAAGGACAGGGGATCCAAGAGACCCAGTACTTC. Protein: CASSQGQGIQETQYF. The rearrangement joins TRBV4-3 to TRBJ2-5; 8 nucleotides match TRBD1. V shed 1 base and J 1 base; nucleotides not matched to a gene: 2. Germline V gene sequence: CDR1 LGHNA, CDR2 YSLEER. The CDR3 is 15 residues long.

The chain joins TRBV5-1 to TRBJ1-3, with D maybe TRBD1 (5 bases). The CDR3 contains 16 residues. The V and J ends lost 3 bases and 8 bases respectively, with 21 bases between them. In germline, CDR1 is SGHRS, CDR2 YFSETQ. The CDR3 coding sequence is TGCGCCAGCAGCTCCAGTACCGGGACTCTGGGGGACACCATATATTTT. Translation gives CASSSSTGTLGDTIYF.

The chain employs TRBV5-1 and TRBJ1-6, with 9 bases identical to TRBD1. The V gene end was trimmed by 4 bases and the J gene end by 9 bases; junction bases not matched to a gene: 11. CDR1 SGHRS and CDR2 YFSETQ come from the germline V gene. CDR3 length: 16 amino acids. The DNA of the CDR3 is TGCGCCAGCAGCCTAAAACCGGGACAGGGAGGTTCACCCCTCCACTTT. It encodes CASSLKPGQGGSPLHF.

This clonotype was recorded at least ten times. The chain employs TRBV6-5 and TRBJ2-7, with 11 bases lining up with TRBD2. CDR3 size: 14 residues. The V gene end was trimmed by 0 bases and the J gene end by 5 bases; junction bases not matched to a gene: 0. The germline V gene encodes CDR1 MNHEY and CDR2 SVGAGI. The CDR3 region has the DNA TGTGCCAGCAGTTACTCTAGCGGGAGGGACGAGCAGTACTTC. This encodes CASSYSSGRDEQYF.

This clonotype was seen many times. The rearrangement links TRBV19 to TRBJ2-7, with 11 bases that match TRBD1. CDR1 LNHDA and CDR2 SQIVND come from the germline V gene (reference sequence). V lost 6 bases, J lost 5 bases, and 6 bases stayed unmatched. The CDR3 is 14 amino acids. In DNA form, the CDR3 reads TGTGCCAGTAGCGCCGGGACAGGGGGAAACGAGCAGTACTTC. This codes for CASSAGTGGNEQYF.

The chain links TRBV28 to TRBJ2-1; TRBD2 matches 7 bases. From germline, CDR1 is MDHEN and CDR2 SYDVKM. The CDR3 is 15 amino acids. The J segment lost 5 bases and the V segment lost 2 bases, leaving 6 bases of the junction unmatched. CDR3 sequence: CASSLPGGGDNEQFF. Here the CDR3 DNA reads TGTGCCAGCAGTTTACCCGGGGGAGGGGACAATGAGCAGTTCTTC.

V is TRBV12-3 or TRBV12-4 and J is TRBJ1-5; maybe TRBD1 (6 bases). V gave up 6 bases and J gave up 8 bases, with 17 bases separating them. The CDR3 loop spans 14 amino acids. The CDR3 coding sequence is TGTGCCAGCAGACCGAACAGGGACGGGGAGCCCCAGCATTTT. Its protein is CASRPNRDGEPQHF.

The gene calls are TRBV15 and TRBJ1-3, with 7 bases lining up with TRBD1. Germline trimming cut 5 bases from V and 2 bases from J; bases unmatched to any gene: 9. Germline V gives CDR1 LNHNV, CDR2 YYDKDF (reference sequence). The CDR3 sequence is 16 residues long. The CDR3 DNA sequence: TGTGCCACCAGCGGGTTCAGGGGGAGAGCTGGAAACACCATATATTTT. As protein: CATSGFRGRAGNTIYF.

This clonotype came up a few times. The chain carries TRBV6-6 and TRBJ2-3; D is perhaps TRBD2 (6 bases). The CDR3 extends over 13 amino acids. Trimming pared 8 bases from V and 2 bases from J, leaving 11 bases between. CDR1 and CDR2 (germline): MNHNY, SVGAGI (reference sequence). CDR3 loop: CASLAGPTDTQYF. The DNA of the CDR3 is TGTGCCAGCCTTGCGGGACCCACAGATACGCAGTATTTT.

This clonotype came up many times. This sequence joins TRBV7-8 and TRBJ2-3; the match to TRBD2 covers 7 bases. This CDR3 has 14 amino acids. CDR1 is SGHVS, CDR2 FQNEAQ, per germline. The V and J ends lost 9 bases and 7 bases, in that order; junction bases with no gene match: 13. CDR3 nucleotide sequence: TGTGCCAGTTCCCAAGCGGGGACGGGAAATACGCAGTATTTT. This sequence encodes CASSQAGTGNTQYF.

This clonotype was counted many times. CDR3 loop: CASSTTRQGLQETQYF. The CDR3 DNA sequence: TGTGCCAGCAGTACGACGAGGCAGGGGCTCCAAGAGACCCAGTACTTC. The chain combines TRBV6-5 with TRBJ2-5; D might be TRBD1 (6 bases). The CDR3 spans 16 residues. The V and J ends lost 5 bases and 1 base respectively, with 17 bases between them. Germline V lookup: CDR1 MNHEY, CDR2 SVGAGI.

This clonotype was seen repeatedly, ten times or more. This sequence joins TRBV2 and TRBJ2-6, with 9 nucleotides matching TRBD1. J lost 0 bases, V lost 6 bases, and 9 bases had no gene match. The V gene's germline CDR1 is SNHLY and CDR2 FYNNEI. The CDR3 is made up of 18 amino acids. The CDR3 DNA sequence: TGTGCCAGCAGATCCGGACAGGGGAAAGGCTCTGGGGCCAACGTCCTGACTTTC. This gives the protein CASRSGQGKGSGANVLTF.

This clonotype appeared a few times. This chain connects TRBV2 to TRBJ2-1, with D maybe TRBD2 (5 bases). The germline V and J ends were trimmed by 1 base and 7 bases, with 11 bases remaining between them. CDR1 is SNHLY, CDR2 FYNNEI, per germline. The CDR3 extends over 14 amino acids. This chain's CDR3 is CASSEVDLANEQFF. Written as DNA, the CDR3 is TGTGCCAGCAGTGAAGTAGATCTAGCTAATGAGCAGTTCTTC.

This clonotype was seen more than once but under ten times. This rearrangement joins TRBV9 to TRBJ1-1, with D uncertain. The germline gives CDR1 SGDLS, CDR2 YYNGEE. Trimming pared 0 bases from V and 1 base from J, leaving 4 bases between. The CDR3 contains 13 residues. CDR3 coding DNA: TGTGCCAGCAGCGTAGAAACGAACACTGAAGCTTTCTTT. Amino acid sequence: CASSVETNTEAFF.

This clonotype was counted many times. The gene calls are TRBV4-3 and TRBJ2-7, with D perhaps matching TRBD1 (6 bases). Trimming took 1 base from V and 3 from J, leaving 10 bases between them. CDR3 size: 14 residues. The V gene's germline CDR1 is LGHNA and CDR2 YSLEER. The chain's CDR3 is CASSQGLDSYEQYF. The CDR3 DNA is TGCGCCAGCAGCCAAGGCTTGGACAGCTACGAGCAGTACTTC.

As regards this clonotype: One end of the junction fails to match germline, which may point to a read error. The CDR3 DNA reads TGTGTCAGCAGCTTCCGGGATACTCGGGAGCAGTACTTC. Amino acids: CVSSFRDTREQYF. The rearrangement joins TRBV7-6 to TRBJ2-7; D perhaps matches TRBD2 (5 bases). Germline values: CDR1 SGHVS, CDR2 FNYEAQ. CDR3 length equals 13 residues.

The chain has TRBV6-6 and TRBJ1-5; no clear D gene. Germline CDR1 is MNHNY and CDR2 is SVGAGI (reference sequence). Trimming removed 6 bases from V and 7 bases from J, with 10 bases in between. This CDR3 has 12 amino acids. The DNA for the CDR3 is TGTGCCAGCAGGGCTTGGAACCAGCCCCAGCATTTT. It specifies CASRAWNQPQHF.

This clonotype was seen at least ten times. CDR3 amino acids: CASSAGQGYNQPQHF. In DNA, the CDR3 is TGCGCCAGCAGCGCCGGACAGGGGTACAATCAGCCCCAGCATTTT. This chain links TRBV4-1 with TRBJ1-5, with 9 bases fitting TRBD1. The CDR3 length is 15 residues. Germline V gives CDR1 MGHRA, CDR2 YSYEKL. V lost 5 bases and J lost 3; bases outside the gene matches: 5.

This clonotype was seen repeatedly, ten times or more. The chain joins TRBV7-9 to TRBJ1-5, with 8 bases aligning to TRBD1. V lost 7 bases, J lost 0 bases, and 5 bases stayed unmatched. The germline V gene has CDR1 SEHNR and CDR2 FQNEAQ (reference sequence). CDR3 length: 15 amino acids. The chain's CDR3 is CASTAGGNSNQPQHF. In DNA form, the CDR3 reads TGTGCCAGCACGGCAGGGGGCAATAGCAATCAGCCCCAGCATTTT. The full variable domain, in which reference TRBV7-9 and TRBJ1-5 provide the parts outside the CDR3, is DTGVSQNPRHKITKRGQNVTFRCDPISEHNRLYWYRQTLGQGPEFLTYFQNEAQLEKSRLLSDRFSAERPKGSFSTLEIQRTEQGDSAMYLCASTAGGNSNQPQHFGDGTRLSIL.

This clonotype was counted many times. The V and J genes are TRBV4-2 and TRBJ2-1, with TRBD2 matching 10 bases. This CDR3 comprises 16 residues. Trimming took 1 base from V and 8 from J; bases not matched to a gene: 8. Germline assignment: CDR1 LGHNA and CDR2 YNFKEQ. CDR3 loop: CASSQGVLAGVDEQFF. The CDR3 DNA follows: TGTGCCAGCAGCCAAGGAGTCCTAGCGGGAGTGGATGAGCAGTTCTTC.

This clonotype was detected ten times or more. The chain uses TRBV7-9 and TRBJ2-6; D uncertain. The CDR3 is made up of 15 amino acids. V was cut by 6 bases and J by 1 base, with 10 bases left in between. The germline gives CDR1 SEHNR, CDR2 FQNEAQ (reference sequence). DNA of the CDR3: TGTGCCAGCAGTGGTCCATCGTCTGGGGCCAACGTCCTGACTTTC. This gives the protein CASSGPSSGANVLTF.